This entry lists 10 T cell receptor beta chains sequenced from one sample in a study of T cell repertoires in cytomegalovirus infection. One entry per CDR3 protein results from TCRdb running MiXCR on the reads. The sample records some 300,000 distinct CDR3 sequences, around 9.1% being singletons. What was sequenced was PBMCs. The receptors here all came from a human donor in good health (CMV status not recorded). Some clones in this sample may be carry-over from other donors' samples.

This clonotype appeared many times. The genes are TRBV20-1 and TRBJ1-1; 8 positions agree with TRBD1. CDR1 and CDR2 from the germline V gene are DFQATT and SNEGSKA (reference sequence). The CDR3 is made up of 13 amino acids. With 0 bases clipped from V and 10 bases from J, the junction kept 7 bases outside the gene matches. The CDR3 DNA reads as TGCAGTGCTAGAGATCGGACAGGGCGTGGAGCTTTCTTT. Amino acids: CSARDRTGRGAFF.

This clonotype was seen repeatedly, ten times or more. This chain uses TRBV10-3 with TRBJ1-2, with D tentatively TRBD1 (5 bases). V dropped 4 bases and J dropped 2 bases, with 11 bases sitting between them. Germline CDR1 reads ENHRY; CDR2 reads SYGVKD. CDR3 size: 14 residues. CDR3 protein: CAISGGIANYGYTF. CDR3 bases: TGTGCCATCAGTGGGGGGATCGCGAACTATGGCTACACCTTC.

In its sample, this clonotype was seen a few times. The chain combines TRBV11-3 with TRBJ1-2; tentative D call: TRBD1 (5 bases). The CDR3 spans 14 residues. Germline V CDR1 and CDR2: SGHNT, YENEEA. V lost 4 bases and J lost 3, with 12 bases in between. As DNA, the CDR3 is TGTGCCAGCAGCTCGGGACCCAGAGACTATGGCTACACCTTC. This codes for CASSSGPRDYGYTF.

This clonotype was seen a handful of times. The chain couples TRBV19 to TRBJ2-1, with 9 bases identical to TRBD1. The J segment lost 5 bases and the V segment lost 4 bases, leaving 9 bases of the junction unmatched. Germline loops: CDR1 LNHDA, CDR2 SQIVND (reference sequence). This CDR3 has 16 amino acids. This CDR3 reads CASSKVWTGEDNEQFF. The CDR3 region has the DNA TGTGCCAGTAGTAAGGTCTGGACAGGGGAAGACAATGAGCAGTTCTTC.

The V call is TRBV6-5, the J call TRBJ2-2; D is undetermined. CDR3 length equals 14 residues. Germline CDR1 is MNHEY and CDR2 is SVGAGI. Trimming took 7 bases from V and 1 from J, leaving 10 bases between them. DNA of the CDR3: TGTGCCAGCACCCGAAGGATGAACACCGGGGAGCTGTTTTTT. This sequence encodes CASTRRMNTGELFF.

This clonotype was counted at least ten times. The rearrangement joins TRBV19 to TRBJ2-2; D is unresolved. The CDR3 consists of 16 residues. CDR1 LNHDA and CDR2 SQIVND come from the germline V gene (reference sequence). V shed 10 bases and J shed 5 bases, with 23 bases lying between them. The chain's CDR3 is CATTTPGRTWTGELFF. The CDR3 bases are TGTGCCACCACGACACCGGGCAGAACTTGGACCGGGGAGCTGTTTTTT.

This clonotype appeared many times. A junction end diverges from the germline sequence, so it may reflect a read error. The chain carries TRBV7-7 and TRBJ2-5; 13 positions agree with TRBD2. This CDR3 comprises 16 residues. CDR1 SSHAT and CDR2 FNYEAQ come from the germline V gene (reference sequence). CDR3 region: CASSSGTSGAAETQYF. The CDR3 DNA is TGTGCTAGCAGCTCCGGGACTAGCGGGGCGGCCGAGACCCAGTACTTC.

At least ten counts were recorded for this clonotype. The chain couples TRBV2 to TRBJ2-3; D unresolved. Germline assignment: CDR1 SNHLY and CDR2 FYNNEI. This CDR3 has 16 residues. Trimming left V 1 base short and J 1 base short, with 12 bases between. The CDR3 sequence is CASSEGLYLGTDTQYF. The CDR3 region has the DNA TGTGCCAGCAGTGAAGGGCTCTACCTTGGCACAGATACGCAGTATTTT.

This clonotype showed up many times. Written as DNA, the CDR3 is TGTGCCAGCTCACCAGCGGGAAATGAGCAGTTCTTC. This codes for CASSPAGNEQFF. The J gene is TRBJ2-1, the V gene TRBV18; TRBD2 is a possible D gene (6 bases). The germline gives CDR1 KGHSH, CDR2 LQKENI. CDR3 length: 12 amino acids. Trimming stripped 2 bases from V and 7 bases from J, with 6 bases between.

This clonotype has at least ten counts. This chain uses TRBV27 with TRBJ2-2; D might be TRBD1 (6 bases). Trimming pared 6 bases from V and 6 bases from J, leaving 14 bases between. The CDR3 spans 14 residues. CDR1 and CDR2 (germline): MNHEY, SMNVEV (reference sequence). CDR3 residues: CASRQGQLPGELFF. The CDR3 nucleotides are TGTGCCAGCAGACAAGGACAGCTACCCGGGGAGCTGTTTTTT.